The next 2 T cell receptor beta chains were all read from a single sample in a study of blood T cell repertoires in COVID-19. Generated by immunoSEQ multiplex PCR, the TCRdb table keeps only in-frame clones and is missing some. The repertoire holds about 410,000 clones, with over 75% as singletons. What was sequenced was peripheral blood. The receptors were sampled from a woman aged 40 to 49 with COVID-19, enrolled during active disease.

This clone was picked up one time. The chain uses TRBV7-2 and TRBJ2-7, with TRBD2 matching 11 bases. Germline CDR1 SGHTA, CDR2 FQGNSA. The trim removed 3 bases at V and 4 bases at J, leaving 8 bases unmatched. The CDR3 is 16 residues long. The CDR3 protein is CASSFLAGGPVYEQYF. As DNA, the CDR3 is TGTGCCAGCAGCTTCTTAGCGGGAGGGCCAGTATACGAGCAGTACTTC.

The chain has TRBV18 and TRBJ1-2; 9 bases match TRBD1. Germline assignment: CDR1 KGHSH and CDR2 LQKENI. CDR3 size: 15 residues. J lost 8 bases, V lost 4 bases, and 11 bases had no gene match. In nucleotides, the CDR3 is TGTGCCAGCTCACTACGACAGGGGGGAGCGCAAGGCTACACCTTC. This codes for CASSLRQGGAQGYTF.